This T cell receptor (beta chain) came from a study of shared clonotypes between healthy human individuals (dated by TCRdb to about 2020). With regard to the full study: Two women and a few men aged 18 to 49 years were included in the cohort. For each donor, CD4 naive and CD4 memory were each run on three plates, CD8 naive on two plates, and CD8 memory on one plate. Blood TCR repertoires of a handful of healthy adults were deeply sequenced to estimate repertoire size and the extent of clonotype sharing between individuals. To increase sequencing depth and limit assay-specific biases, different laboratories used diverse techniques to prepare libraries and sequence TCR repertoires. Per donor, leukapheresis produced somewhere between about 0.9 and 10 billion PBMCs.

CDR1 SGDLS and CDR2 YYNGEE are derived from the germline V gene. Including the terminal cysteine and phenylalanine, the CDR3 comprises 14 residues. Only CDR3 DNA remains: 42 bases, in frame from the first base. V loses 4 bases, J loses 3 bases, and the germline ends lie 14 bases apart. CD8 naive samples consisted of CD45RO-negative cells that were positively selected for CCR7, yielding a CD45RA+CCR7+ population without TemRA cells. Donors were healthy HIV-negative adults with no recently reported acute infections or vaccinations. Only Caucasian adults living in Nashville, Tennessee, USA were represented among the donors. Blood was obtained by leukapheresis, after which PBMCs were separated by Ficoll-Histopaque density gradient centrifugation and cryopreserved in liquid nitrogen vapor phase. Analytical flow cytometry was used to check the purity and quantity of each magnetically sorted T cell population. From each sorted fraction, genomic DNA was isolated and quantified by UV absorbance on a Nanodrop 2000c.

Using the deep immunoSEQ assay, TCR CDR3 regions were amplified from genomic DNA by multiplex PCR. Genomic DNA extracted from each cell subset was distributed evenly over all wells of several immunoSEQ 96-well plates, and each plate served as one replicate. For sorted subsets, roughly 0.2 ug genomic DNA, equal to about 30,000 T cell genomes, was loaded into each replicate PCR. Purified libraries were measured with a Qubit 3.0 fluorometer, size-checked on a Bioanalyzer 2100, and measured again with the KAPA Library Quantification kit. A separate single-read 150-cycle Illumina NextSeq 550 flow cell was used to sequence each immunoSEQ 96-well plate. The study's own analysis went as follows. Because the immunoSEQ output included only junctional sequences and no quality scores, the filtering could not be the same as the filtering used for full-length reads. To assign V/J genes and CDR3, sequences were annotated using PyIR, a Python wrapper for IgBLAST v1.9, with IMGT germline references. Reads with weak V/J assignments (E-value above 1e-6), missing CDR3, stop codons, out-of-frame junctions, or ambiguous translated residues were removed. V3J clonotypes were defined by identical inferred V gene, J gene, and CDR3 amino acid sequence. Percentage overlap between repertoires was calculated by dividing the number of shared unique clonotypes by the size of the smaller repertoire. Three approaches were used to assess repertoire richness: RTK rarefaction, the Chao1 estimator, and Recon v2.1 estimates of unobserved clonotypes. OLGA was used to compute generation probabilities for all TCRbeta clonotypes that the gDNA method yielded from a few donors. TCRdb holds this immuneACCESS table with in-frame rearrangements only. Some clones are missing; in checked studies, unresolved V genes explain under half, and the rest has no known cause. The V and J calls and clone size come from that table; D and trimming were worked out from the DNA. This sample is represented by some 2,000,000 clones; roughly 95% of them were singletons. The biggest ten clones account for 0.9% to 1.4% of the sample.

A remark on this clone: The specificity of this receptor is unknown. Base qualities are not provided; no much larger clone lies one nucleotide away.

Summary of the overall study and its limitations: The small number of donors limited the genetic and exposure-history diversity represented. Only blood was sampled, and tissue TCR repertoires likely differ from those in blood. When four donors were compared, the shared fraction of clonotypes was around 5.1% for naive CD4, around 3.5% for naive CD8, roughly 2.5% for memory CD4, and about 0.36% for memory CD8. Incomplete sequencing was indicated by rarefaction of sorted-subset datasets, despite the large sequencing depth. Larger estimated clonotype richness was generally found for naive subsets than for memory subsets. Clonotypes shared by all four sorted-subset donors showed higher generation probabilities than non-shared clonotypes. Pairwise subsampling led to the expectation that sequencing depth would affect the degree of clonotype sharing among donors.

Sequenced input: naive CD8+ T cells sorted from blood. Read against the paper, the sample's cell subset or site label means: CD45RA+CCR7+. The sequence was obtained from a man aged 18 to 29 in good health. The V and J segments used are TRBV9 and TRBJ2-7; D gene: possibly TRBD2, on 6 matching bases. DNA sequence: TGTGCCAGCAGCACCGCCGGGACTGGCTACGAGCAGTACTTC. It encodes CASSTAGTGYEQYF. Where the CDR3 stops, the reference TRBV9 and TRBJ2-7 genes take over; the full variable domain is DSGVTQTPKHLITATGQRVTLRCSPRSGDLSVYWYQQSLDQGLQFLIQYYNGEERAKGNILERFSAQQFPDLHSELNLSSLELGDSALYFCASSTAGTGYEQYFGPGTRLTVT.